The clone carrying this T cell receptor (beta chain) was observed at least ten times. Antigen specificity is unknown. RNA transcripts were the template for amplifying TCR beta CDR3 regions. The study used the HTBI primer set for a first-round RT-PCR of the TCR CDR3. TCRdb re-called the multiplex PCR reads with MiXCR, one entry per CDR3 protein. The sample contains more than 650,000 distinct CDR3 sequences, 12% to 15% of which appear only once. The data originate from a study of T cells in Graves' hyperthyroidism and ophthalmopathy. Germline V gives CDR1 GTSNPN, CDR2 SVGIG (reference sequence). The CDR3 contains 12 residues. V shed 6 bases and J shed 6 bases, with 11 bases lying between them. Regarding the study as a whole: Most thyroid clonotypes expanded above 0.001 were also detected in blood.

Hyperthyroidism of Graves' type that showed no ophthalmopathy progression within 18 months was stable. Diagnosis of hyperthyroidism was new in patients aged 18 to 65, and its duration was under 2 months. The PBMCs were taken from less than 11 ml of fresh peripheral blood. The TCR was taken from a woman younger than 30 with Graves' hyperthyroidism. The chain recombines TRBV30 with TRBJ2-2; no clear D gene. The sample comprised blood. The CDR3 sequence is CACYDEAGELFF. The CDR3 nucleotides read TGTGCCTGTTATGATGAGGCCGGGGAGCTGTTTTTT.